The 20 T cell receptor beta chains below all came from one sample that was sequenced in a study of T cells in localized non-small cell lung cancer (dated by TCRdb to the early 2020s). Library prep was done by the immunoSEQ multiplex PCR assay. TCRdb took over this immuneACCESS table, retaining in-frame rearrangements with V and J assigned. Such tables are incomplete; in checked studies, under half of the missing clones stem from an unresolved V gene, and the remainder is unexplained. The table for this sample lists roughly 38,000 clones; more than 85% of them were counted only once. Around 3.8% of the sample goes to the ten largest clones. The source was peripheral blood, collected before any cancer treatment. The receptor set was obtained from a man aged 18-55 years with stage I lung adenocarcinoma.

The sample holds a few counts of this clone. The chain is built from TRBV7-8 and TRBJ2-1; 10 positions agree with TRBD2. J gave up 6 bases and V 0 bases, and 14 bases lay outside the gene matches. The length of the CDR3 is 19 residues. Per germline, CDR1 SGHVS and CDR2 FQNEAQ. CDR3 bases: TGTGCCAGCAGCTTAGCCCCCCGGGCTAGCGGGGGTCCCTTCAATGAGCAGTTCTTC. It yields the protein CASSLAPRASGGPFNEQFF.

The chain recombines TRBV5-4 with TRBJ1-2; 8 bases fit TRBD1. This CDR3 has 15 amino acids. Germline V CDR1 and CDR2: SGHNT, YYREEE (reference sequence). Unmatched junction bases numbered 5, after V lost 1 base and J lost 3 bases. In DNA, the CDR3 is TGTGCCAGCAGCTTGTTTCAGGGGGCGGACTATGGCTACACCTTC. Residues: CASSLFQGADYGYTF.

This clone was seen a handful of times. The chain couples TRBV15 to TRBJ1-1; the D gene is possibly TRBD1 (6 bases). V lost 3 bases and J lost 4, with 15 bases in between. Germline V CDR1 and CDR2: LNHNV, YYDKDF (reference sequence). The CDR3 runs to 15 residues. CDR3 coding DNA: TGTGCCACCAGCAGGACAGGACGGCTTGCCACTGAAGCTTTCTTT. It encodes CATSRTGRLATEAFF.

This clone has more than one count but fewer than ten. The chain links TRBV5-4 to TRBJ2-3; 11 positions match TRBD2. The germline V gene encodes CDR1 SGHNT and CDR2 YYREEE (reference sequence). The CDR3 is 16 amino acids. V dropped 4 bases and J dropped 2; count of bases not matched to a gene: 6. The CDR3 coding sequence is TGTGCCAGCAGCAACCGACTAGCGGGGTCCACAGATACGCAGTATTTT. This encodes CASSNRLAGSTDTQYF. The variable domain in full, completed from reference TRBV5-4 and TRBJ2-3, reads ETGVTQSPTHLIKTRGQQVTLRCSSQSGHNTVSWYQQALGQGPQFIFQYYREEENGRGNFPPRFSGLQFPNYSSELNVNALELDDSALYLCASSNRLAGSTDTQYFGPGTRLTVL.

This clone showed up just once. CDR3 bases: TGTGCCAGCAGTGACGTGACCGGGAGTCAGCCCCAGCATTTT. Protein: CASSDVTGSQPQHF. This chain connects TRBV25-1 to TRBJ1-5; unclear D gene. Germline CDR1 and CDR2: MGHDK and SYGVNS. This CDR3 has 14 amino acids. The V end was cut by 3 bases, the J end by 6 bases, with 12 bases between.

The gene calls are TRBV29-1 and TRBJ2-3, with D possibly being TRBD1 or TRBD2 (5 bases each). V was trimmed by 7 bases and J by 0 bases, leaving 14 bases between them. The germline V gene encodes CDR1 SQVTM and CDR2 ANQGSEA. The CDR3 length is 14 residues. DNA of the CDR3: TGCAGCGGCAAAACAGGACTCAGCACAGATACGCAGTATTTT. It codes for CSGKTGLSTDTQYF.

The chain recombines TRBV25-1 with TRBJ2-5; TRBD2 is a possible D gene (6 bases). The CDR3 spans 13 residues. Germline V gives CDR1 MGHDK, CDR2 SYGVNS. V dropped 10 bases and J dropped 5 bases, with 17 bases sitting between them. CDR3 DNA sequence: TGTGCCACCGGTCGGGGCGGGATGGAGACCCAGTACTTC. This sequence encodes CATGRGGMETQYF.

This chain links TRBV5-4 with TRBJ2-3; a weak D match, TRBD1 (5 bases). V was clipped by 2 bases and J by 0 bases, with 13 bases between them. This CDR3 has 16 amino acids. The germline V gene encodes CDR1 SGHNT and CDR2 YYREEE (reference sequence). The DNA of the CDR3 is TGTGCCAGCAGCTTACGTTGGGGCTCAAGCACAGATACGCAGTATTTT. Translation gives CASSLRWGSSTDTQYF. The full variable domain, rest sourced from reference TRBV5-4 and TRBJ2-3, is ETGVTQSPTHLIKTRGQQVTLRCSSQSGHNTVSWYQQALGQGPQFIFQYYREEENGRGNFPPRFSGLQFPNYSSELNVNALELDDSALYLCASSLRWGSSTDTQYFGPGTRLTVL.

This clone was seen just once. The V call is TRBV2, the J call TRBJ1-1; a possible D gene is TRBD1 (6 bases). The CDR3 has 14 amino acids. Trimming removed 7 bases at V and 3 bases at J, with 15 bases between. CDR1 and CDR2 (germline): SNHLY, FYNNEI. The CDR3, as DNA: TGTGCCAGCACCACTACGGGGGCGTACACTGAAGCTTTCTTT. It specifies CASTTTGAYTEAFF. The whole variable domain, filled in from reference TRBV2 and TRBJ1-1, reads EPEVTQTPSHQVTQMGQEVILRCVPISNHLYFYWYRQILGQKVEFLVSFYNNEISEKSEIFDDQFSVERPDGSNFTLKIRSTKLEDSAMYFCASTTTGAYTEAFFGQGTRLTVV.

The rearrangement joins TRBV25-1 to TRBJ2-1, with 7 bases aligning to TRBD1. The CDR3 runs 17 residues. Germline trimming cut 4 bases from V and 3 bases from J; bases unmatched to any gene: 12. The germline CDR1 and CDR2 sequences are MGHDK and SYGVNS. CDR3 loop: CASSARDRSLLYNEQFF. Written as DNA, the CDR3 is TGTGCCAGCAGTGCCCGGGACAGATCCTTACTCTACAATGAGCAGTTCTTC.

The V gene is TRBV7-2, the J gene TRBJ2-3; the D is unclear. This CDR3 region has 14 residues. V lost 5 bases, J lost 2 bases, and 11 bases lay in between. Per the germline V gene, CDR1 is SGHTA and CDR2 is FQGNSA. The chain's CDR3 is CASSLSRFTDTQYF. The CDR3 coding sequence is TGTGCCAGCAGCCTTAGCCGATTCACAGATACGCAGTATTTT. The entire variable domain, with the rest obtained from reference TRBV7-2 and TRBJ2-3, is as follows: GAGVSQSPSNKVTEKGKDVELRCDPISGHTALYWYRQSLGQGLEFLIYFQGNSAPDKSGLPSDRFSAERTGGSVSTLTIQRTQQEDSAVYLCASSLSRFTDTQYFGPGTRLTVL.

The chain links TRBV6-5 to TRBJ2-5; TRBD1 is a possible D gene (6 bases). Germline assignment: CDR1 MNHEY and CDR2 SVGAGI. The CDR3 is 14 amino acids. The V and J ends lost 4 bases and 5 bases respectively, with 14 bases between them. As DNA, the CDR3 is TGTGCCAGCAGTTTGGGAACAGGGTCCGAGACCCAGTACTTC. Residues: CASSLGTGSETQYF.

The genes are TRBV18 and TRBJ1-4; 7 bases line up with TRBD1. The CDR3 totals 15 residues. Germline V gene data show CDR1 as KGHSH and CDR2 as LQKENI. V shed 6 bases, J shed 4 bases, and the junction held 8 bases outside the gene matches. As DNA, the CDR3 is TGTGCCAGCTCTCGGGGGACAGACGTTAATGAAAAACTGTTTTTT. Translation: CASSRGTDVNEKLFF.

This chain links TRBV27 with TRBJ1-4; no clear D gene. The ends were cut back, 4 bases at V and 2 bases at J, with 11 bases in the middle. The germline CDR1 and CDR2 sequences are MNHEY and SMNVEV (reference sequence). The CDR3 runs to 15 residues. DNA of the CDR3: TGTGCCAGCAGTTATGGAGGGAGGACTAATGAAAAACTGTTTTTT. It is translated as CASSYGGRTNEKLFF. The variable domain in full, completed from reference TRBV27 and TRBJ1-4, reads EAQVTQNPRYLITVTGKKLTVTCSQNMNHEYMSWYRQDPGLGLRQIYYSMNVEVTDKGDVPEGYKVSRKEKRNFPLILESPSPNQTSLYFCASSYGGRTNEKLFFGSGTQLSVL.

The chain couples TRBV5-3 to TRBJ1-1; no clear D gene. TRBV5-3 carries the ORF label, with uncertain function. CDR3 length equals 11 residues. V lost 3 bases to trimming and J lost 11 bases, with 11 bases between them. In DNA, the CDR3 is TGTGCCAGAAGCTACACACGAGGGGCTTTCTTT. It translates to CARSYTRGAFF.

This clone was observed once. This chain uses TRBV7-8 with TRBJ1-2; D not resolved. Deletions cut 1 base from V and 2 bases from J, with 11 bases between. The CDR3 has 15 amino acids. CDR1 and CDR2 (germline): SGHVS, FQNEAQ. The CDR3 DNA follows: TGTGCCAGCAGCTTAGGGAGGGAAGTAAACTATGGCTACACCTTC. Protein: CASSLGREVNYGYTF.

The V call is TRBV19, the J call TRBJ2-7; 10 bases are shared with TRBD1. J was trimmed by 5 bases and V by 6 bases; bases with no gene match: 10. Germline assignment: CDR1 LNHDA and CDR2 SQIVND (reference sequence). The CDR3 has 15 residues. The CDR3 here is CASSKPGQGSNEQYF. The CDR3 DNA sequence: TGTGCCAGTAGCAAGCCGGGACAGGGGTCAAACGAGCAGTACTTC.

The chain is built from TRBV19 and TRBJ1-5, with 7 bases identical to TRBD1. V was clipped by 5 bases and J by 7 bases; unmatched bases: 5. This CDR3 is built from 13 residues. Germline assignment: CDR1 LNHDA and CDR2 SQIVND (reference sequence). The CDR3 loop reads CASSDRVRQPQHF. DNA for the CDR3: TGTGCCAGTAGTGACAGGGTCCGGCAGCCCCAGCATTTT. Full variable domain (rest looked up from reference TRBV19 and TRBJ1-5): DGGITQSPKYLFRKEGQNVTLSCEQNLNHDAMYWYRQDPGQGLRLIYYSQIVNDFQKGDIAEGYSVSREKKESFPLTVTSAQKNPTAFYLCASSDRVRQPQHFGDGTRLSIL.

The V call is TRBV2, the J call TRBJ2-3, with D possibly matching TRBD2 (5 bases). V was cut by 4 bases and J by 4 bases, with 12 bases left in between. The germline gives CDR1 SNHLY, CDR2 FYNNEI. The CDR3 spans 14 residues. The CDR3 coding sequence is TGTGCCAGCAGTGGGACTGGTGGCGCAGATACGCAGTATTTT. This translates into CASSGTGGADTQYF. Drawing the rest from reference TRBV2 and TRBJ2-3, the complete variable domain is EPEVTQTPSHQVTQMGQEVILRCVPISNHLYFYWYRQILGQKVEFLVSFYNNEISEKSEIFDDQFSVERPDGSNFTLKIRSTKLEDSAMYFCASSGTGGADTQYFGPGTRLTVL.

This clone was picked up one time. V is TRBV10-3 and J is TRBJ1-1; D not certain. CDR3 length: 13 amino acids. Germline V lookup: CDR1 ENHRY, CDR2 SYGVKD. Trimming stripped 3 bases from V and 3 bases from J, with 8 bases between. In DNA, the CDR3 is TGTGCCATCAGTGAAATTGCGGACACTGAAGCTTTCTTT. It yields the protein CAISEIADTEAFF.